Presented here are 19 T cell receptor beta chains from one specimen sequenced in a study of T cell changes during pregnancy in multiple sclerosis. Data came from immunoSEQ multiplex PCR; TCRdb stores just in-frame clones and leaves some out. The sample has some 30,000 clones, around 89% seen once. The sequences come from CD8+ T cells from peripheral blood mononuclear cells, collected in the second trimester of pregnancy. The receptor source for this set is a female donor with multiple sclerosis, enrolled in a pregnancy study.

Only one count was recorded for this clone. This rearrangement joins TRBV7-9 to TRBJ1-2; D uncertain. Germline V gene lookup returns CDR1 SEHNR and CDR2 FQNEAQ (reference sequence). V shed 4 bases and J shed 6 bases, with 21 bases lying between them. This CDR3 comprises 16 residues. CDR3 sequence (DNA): TGTGCCAGCAGCTCCCTCACTTCGGGAAGAGGAGATGGCTACACCTTC. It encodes CASSSLTSGRGDGYTF.

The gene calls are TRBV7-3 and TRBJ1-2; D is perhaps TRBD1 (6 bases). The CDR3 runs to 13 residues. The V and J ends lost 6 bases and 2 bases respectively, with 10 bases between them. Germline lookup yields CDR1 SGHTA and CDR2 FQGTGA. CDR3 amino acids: CASRRTANYGYTF. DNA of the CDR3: TGTGCCAGCAGGCGGACAGCCAACTATGGCTACACCTTC.

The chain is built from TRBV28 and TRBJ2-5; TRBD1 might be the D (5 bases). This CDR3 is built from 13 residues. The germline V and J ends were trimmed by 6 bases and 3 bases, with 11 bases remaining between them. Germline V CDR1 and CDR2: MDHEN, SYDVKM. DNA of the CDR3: TGTGCCAGCAGACCGGACACTAAAGAGACCCAGTACTTC. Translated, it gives CASRPDTKETQYF.

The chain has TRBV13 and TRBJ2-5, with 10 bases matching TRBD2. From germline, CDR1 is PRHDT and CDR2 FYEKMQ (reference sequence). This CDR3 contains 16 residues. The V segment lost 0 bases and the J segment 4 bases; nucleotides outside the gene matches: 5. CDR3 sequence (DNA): TGTGCCAGCAGCTTAGGGGCTAGCGGGAGTTTAGAGACCCAGTACTTC. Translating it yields CASSLGASGSLETQYF.

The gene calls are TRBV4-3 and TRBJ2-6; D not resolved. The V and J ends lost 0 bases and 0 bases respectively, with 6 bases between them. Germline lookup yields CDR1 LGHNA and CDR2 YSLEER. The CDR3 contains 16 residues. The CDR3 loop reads CASSQDISSGANVLTF. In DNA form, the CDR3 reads TGCGCCAGCAGCCAAGATATCAGCTCTGGGGCCAACGTCCTGACTTTC.

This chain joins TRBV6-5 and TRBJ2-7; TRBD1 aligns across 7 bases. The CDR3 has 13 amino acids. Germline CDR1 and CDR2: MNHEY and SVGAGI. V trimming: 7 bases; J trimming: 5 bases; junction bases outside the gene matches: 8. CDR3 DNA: TGTGCCAGCAAGCAGACAGGGTGGGACGAGCAGTACTTC. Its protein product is CASKQTGWDEQYF.

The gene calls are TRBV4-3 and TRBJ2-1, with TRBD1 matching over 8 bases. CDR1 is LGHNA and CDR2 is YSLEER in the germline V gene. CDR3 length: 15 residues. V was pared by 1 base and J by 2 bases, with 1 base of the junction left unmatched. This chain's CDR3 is CASSQARGPYNEQFF. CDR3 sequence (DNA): TGCGCCAGCAGCCAAGCCAGGGGGCCCTACAATGAGCAGTTCTTC.

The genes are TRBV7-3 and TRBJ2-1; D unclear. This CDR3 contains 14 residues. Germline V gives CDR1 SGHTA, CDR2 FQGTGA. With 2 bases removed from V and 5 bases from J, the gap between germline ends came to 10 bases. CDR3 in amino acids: CASSLGPQNNEQFF. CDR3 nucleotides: TGTGCCAGCAGCTTAGGTCCCCAGAACAATGAGCAGTTCTTC.

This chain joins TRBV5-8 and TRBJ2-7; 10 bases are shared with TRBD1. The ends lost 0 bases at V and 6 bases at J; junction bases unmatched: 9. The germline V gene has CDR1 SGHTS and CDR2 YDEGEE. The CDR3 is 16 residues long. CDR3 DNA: TGTGCCAGCAGCTTGGCGCCGACAGGGGGCGAAGGCGAGCAGTACTTC. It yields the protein CASSLAPTGGEGEQYF.

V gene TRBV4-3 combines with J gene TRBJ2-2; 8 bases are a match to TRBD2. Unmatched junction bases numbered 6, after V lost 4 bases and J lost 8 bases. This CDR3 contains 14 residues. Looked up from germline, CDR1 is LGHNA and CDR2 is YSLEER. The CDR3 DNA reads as TGCGCCAGCAGCCCCCGGGAGGGGTTTGGGGAGCTGTTTTTT. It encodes CASSPREGFGELFF.

CDR3 sequence (DNA): TGTGCCAGCAGCTTAGATTCCGCAGGGGGCTTTGAAAAACTGTTTTTT. It yields the protein CASSLDSAGGFEKLFF. The chain links TRBV7-6 to TRBJ1-4; 8 positions agree with TRBD1. Trimming took 1 base from V and 7 from J; bases not matched to a gene: 8. Germline V gene data show CDR1 as SGHVS and CDR2 as FNYEAQ. This CDR3 contains 16 residues.

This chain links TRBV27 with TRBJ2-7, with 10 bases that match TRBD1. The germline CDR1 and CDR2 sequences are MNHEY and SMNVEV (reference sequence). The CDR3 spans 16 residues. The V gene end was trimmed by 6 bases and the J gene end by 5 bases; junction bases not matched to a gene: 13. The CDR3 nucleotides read TGTGCCAGCAGCCGGGACAGGGGCCCATTTCGAAACGAGCAGTACTTC. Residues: CASSRDRGPFRNEQYF.

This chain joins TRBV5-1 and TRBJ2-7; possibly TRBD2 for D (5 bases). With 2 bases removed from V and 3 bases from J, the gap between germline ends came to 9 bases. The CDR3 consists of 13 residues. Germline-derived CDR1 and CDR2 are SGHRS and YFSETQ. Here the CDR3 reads CASSLGSGYEQYF. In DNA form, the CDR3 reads TGCGCCAGCAGCTTAGGGAGCGGCTACGAGCAGTACTTC.

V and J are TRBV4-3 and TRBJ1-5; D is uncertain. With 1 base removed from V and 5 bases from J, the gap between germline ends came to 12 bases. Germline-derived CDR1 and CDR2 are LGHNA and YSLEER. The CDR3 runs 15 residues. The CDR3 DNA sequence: TGCGCCAGCAGCCAAGGTGGGGAGTCCGATCAGCCCCAGCATTTT. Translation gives CASSQGGESDQPQHF.

The DNA for the CDR3 is TGTGCCAGCAGCTTAGACCTACTCAGGGAGCAGTTCTTC. Amino acids: CASSLDLLREQFF. The chain combines TRBV11-2 with TRBJ2-1, with no clear D. Germline V lookup: CDR1 SGHAT, CDR2 FQNNGV. The CDR3 extends over 13 amino acids. With 0 bases removed from V and 10 bases from J, the gap between germline ends came to 10 bases.

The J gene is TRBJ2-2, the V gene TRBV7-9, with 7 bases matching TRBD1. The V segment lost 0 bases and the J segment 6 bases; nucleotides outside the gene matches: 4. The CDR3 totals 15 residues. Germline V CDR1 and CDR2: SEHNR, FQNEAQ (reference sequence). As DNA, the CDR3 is TGTGCCAGCAGCTTAGCCGGGCAGGGGGCCGGGGAGCTGTTTTTT. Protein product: CASSLAGQGAGELFF.

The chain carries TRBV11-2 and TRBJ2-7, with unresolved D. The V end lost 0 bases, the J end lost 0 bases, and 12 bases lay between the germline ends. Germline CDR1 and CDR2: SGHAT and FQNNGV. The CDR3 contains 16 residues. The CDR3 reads CASSLEAGKPSYEQYF. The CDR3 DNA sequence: TGTGCCAGCAGCTTAGAGGCAGGTAAACCCTCCTACGAGCAGTACTTC.

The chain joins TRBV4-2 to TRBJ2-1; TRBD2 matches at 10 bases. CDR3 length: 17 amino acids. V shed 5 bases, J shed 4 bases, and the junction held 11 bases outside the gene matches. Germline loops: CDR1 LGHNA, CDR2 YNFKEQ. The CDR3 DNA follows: TGTGCCAGCAGCGAGAAGGAAGCGGGAGGGTTTTACAATGAGCAGTTCTTC. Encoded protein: CASSEKEAGGFYNEQFF.

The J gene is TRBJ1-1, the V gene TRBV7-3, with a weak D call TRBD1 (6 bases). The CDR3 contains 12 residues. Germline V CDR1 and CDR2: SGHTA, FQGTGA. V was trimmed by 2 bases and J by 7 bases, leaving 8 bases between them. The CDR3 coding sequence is TGTGCCAGCAGCTTATTAGGGGGTGAAGCTTTCTTT. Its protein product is CASSLLGGEAFF.